This T cell receptor (beta chain) was captured by sequencing in a study of graft-versus-host responses after intestinal transplantation. Across the study: The recipients all started with anti-thymocyte globulin induction and then took tacrolimus and steroids for around 3 years.

Study results and caveats: Graft-donor T cell macrochimerism coincided with high graft-versus-host to host-versus-graft clonal ratios in allografts. Recipient-marrow GvH clones were detected, some having first appeared in ileum or blood.

This clone turned up a few times. Trimming left V 6 bases short and J 4 bases short, with 13 bases between. Per the germline V gene, CDR1 is MNHNY and CDR2 is SVGAGI (reference sequence). This CDR3 comprises 13 residues. Generated by immunoSEQ multiplex PCR, the TCRdb table keeps only in-frame clones and is missing some. In the table there are about 10,000 clones, 30% to 40% of which are singletons. The receptor was isolated from a human patient who was an organ donor for intestinal transplantation. The starting material was alloreactive CD4+ T cells from a mixed lymphocyte reaction culture, obtained before transplantation. The subset denotes: CFSE-low proliferating T cells sorted from approximately six-day pre-transplant mixed lymphocyte reaction (GvH or HvG direction). This rearrangement joins TRBV6-6 to TRBJ2-7, with a weak D call TRBD2 (5 bases). The CDR3 here is CASSRGSGYEQYF. For the CDR3, the DNA is TGTGCCAGCAGCCGCGGATCGGGATACGAGCAGTACTTC.